The 14 T cell receptor beta chains reported below all come from one sample, sequenced in a study of OX40 agonist ivuxolimab in advanced cancers. Assay used: immunoSEQ multiplex PCR; TCRdb lists only in-frame clones, some missing. The sample holds 50,000 or so clones; over 80% are singletons and the top ten take approximately 13%. Specimen: CD4+ or CD8+ T cells sorted from blood, collected in a trial of the OX40 agonist ivuxolimab. The origin of the receptors is an adult with an advanced solid tumor such as melanoma, head and neck, liver or kidney cancer.

The CDR3 here is CASSRVTSGELFF. The DNA of the CDR3 is TGTGCCAGCAGCAGGGTAACGTCCGGGGAGCTGTTTTTT. V usage is TRBV7-2 and J usage is TRBJ2-2; the D is unclear. There are 13 residues in the CDR3. Trimming stripped 5 bases from V and 6 bases from J, with 10 bases between. Germline V gives CDR1 SGHTA, CDR2 FQGNSA.

The V and J genes are TRBV28 and TRBJ1-4; 8 bases are a match to TRBD1. The ends lost 5 bases at V and 7 bases at J; junction bases unmatched: 9. Germline V gives CDR1 MDHEN, CDR2 SYDVKM. The CDR3 is made up of 15 amino acids. DNA for the CDR3: TGTGCCAGCAGTACCCAGGGGGCCGGTGTTGAAAAACTGTTTTTT. The encoded protein is CASSTQGAGVEKLFF. Variable domain in full (rest from reference TRBV28 and TRBJ1-4): DVKVTQSSRYLVKRTGEKVFLECVQDMDHENMFWYRQDPGLGLRLIYFSYDVKMKEKGDIPEGYSVSREKKERFSLILESASTNQTSMYLCASSTQGAGVEKLFFGSGTQLSVL.

The V and J genes are TRBV9 and TRBJ1-4; the D gene is possibly TRBD1 (5 bases). Germline CDR1 SGDLS, CDR2 YYNGEE. The CDR3 is made up of 14 amino acids. Trimming pared 3 bases from V and 4 bases from J, leaving 10 bases between. This chain's CDR3 is CASSGQSYNEKLFF. Written as DNA, the CDR3 is TGTGCCAGCAGCGGACAGAGTTATAATGAAAAACTGTTTTTT.

This chain connects TRBV6-5 to TRBJ2-7; no reliable D call. CDR1 and CDR2 (germline): MNHEY, SVGAGI. The CDR3 is 11 residues long. Trimming took off 2 bases at V and 4 bases at J, with 3 bases between the two ends. The CDR3 coding sequence is TGTGCCAGCAGTTACCGATACGAGCAGTACTTC. Protein sequence: CASSYRYEQYF.

The J gene is TRBJ2-5, the V gene TRBV7-8, with TRBD2 matching over 14 bases. Germline V CDR1 and CDR2: SGHVS, FQNEAQ. The CDR3 is 17 amino acids. Germline trimming cut 5 bases from V and 2 bases from J; bases unmatched to any gene: 7. The DNA for the CDR3 is TGTGCCAGCAGCCACCGGAGACTAGCGGGGGGGCAAGAGACCCAGTACTTC. It encodes CASSHRRLAGGQETQYF.

The chain uses TRBV7-9 and TRBJ2-2; 9 bases are shared with TRBD1. The junction had 6 bases not matched to a gene; V was cut back by 5 bases and J by 5 bases. The length of the CDR3 is 15 residues. Germline V gene data show CDR1 as SEHNR and CDR2 as FQNEAQ (reference sequence). The CDR3 bases are TGTGCCAGCAGCGGGACAGGGCGCCTGACCGGGGAGCTGTTTTTT. Amino acids: CASSGTGRLTGELFF.

The chain couples TRBV28 to TRBJ1-2, with D uncertain. V was cut by 6 bases and J by 8 bases, with 19 bases left in between. Germline CDR1 is MDHEN and CDR2 is SYDVKM. CDR3 size: 14 residues. The CDR3 reads CASSSGSSNGGYTF. The DNA for the CDR3 is TGTGCCAGCAGCTCCGGGTCCTCAAACGGGGGCTACACCTTC.

The chain is built from TRBV7-2 and TRBJ2-7; possibly TRBD1 for D (5 bases). CDR1 SGHTA and CDR2 FQGNSA come from the germline V gene. V was clipped by 5 bases and J by 0 bases, with 14 bases between them. The CDR3 is made up of 15 amino acids. The DNA of the CDR3 is TGTGCCAGCAGCCTGCAAGGGGCCAGCTCCTACGAGCAGTACTTC. Translation: CASSLQGASSYEQYF.

The V call is TRBV2, the J call TRBJ2-1; D is possibly TRBD2 (5 bases). Per the germline V gene, CDR1 is SNHLY and CDR2 is FYNNEI. This CDR3 contains 14 residues. With 11 bases removed from V and 3 bases from J, the gap between germline ends came to 17 bases. The CDR3 here is CAGRPIGSYNEQFF. In DNA, the CDR3 is TGTGCCGGGAGACCCATAGGTAGCTACAATGAGCAGTTCTTC.

This clone was detected only a few times. The chain links TRBV2 to TRBJ1-5; D uncertain. V was cut by 8 bases and J by 3 bases, with 14 bases left in between. The germline CDR1 and CDR2 sequences are SNHLY and FYNNEI. This CDR3 is 14 amino acids long. As DNA, the CDR3 is TGTGCCAGCGTCGGCACAGCGAACAATCAGCCCCAGCATTTT. This codes for CASVGTANNQPQHF.

This clone appeared a few times. J is TRBJ2-5 and V is TRBV28, with TRBD1 identical over 8 bases. V lost 4 bases, J lost 9 bases, and 7 bases stayed unmatched. Germline V gene lookup returns CDR1 MDHEN and CDR2 SYDVKM. The CDR3 runs to 13 residues. The CDR3 coding sequence is TGTGCCAGCAGTTCTTGGACAGGGAAGGCCCAGTACTTC. Translated, it gives CASSSWTGKAQYF.

This clone was seen only a few times. This chain uses TRBV6-1 with TRBJ2-3, with 12 bases identical to TRBD2. After removal of 1 base from V and 4 bases from J, the junction contained 3 bases not matched to a gene. The CDR3 has 16 amino acids. CDR1 is MNHNS and CDR2 is SASEGT in the germline V gene. CDR3 residues: CASSEVGLAGSDTQYF. The CDR3 DNA sequence: TGTGCCAGCAGTGAAGTCGGACTAGCGGGGTCAGATACGCAGTATTTT.

The chain has TRBV27 and TRBJ1-5; possibly TRBD1 for D (5 bases). Germline V lookup: CDR1 MNHEY, CDR2 SMNVEV (reference sequence). V lost 5 bases, J lost 9 bases, and 17 bases lay in between. This CDR3 is 14 amino acids long. CDR3 bases: TGTGCCAGCAGTCCGGGACGGGGGAATTGGCCCCAGCATTTT. Amino acid sequence: CASSPGRGNWPQHF.

The rearrangement links TRBV7-2 to TRBJ2-2, with TRBD2 identical over 7 bases. CDR1 and CDR2 from the germline V gene are SGHTA and FQGNSA. There are 16 residues in the CDR3. The V and J ends lost 5 bases and 1 base, in that order; junction bases with no gene match: 7. CDR3 in amino acids: CASSAQQRGNTGELFF. The CDR3 DNA follows: TGTGCCAGCAGCGCTCAACAGCGGGGGAACACCGGGGAGCTGTTTTTT.